This T cell receptor (beta chain) was observed in a study of Ad26.COV2.S vaccination and SARS-CoV-2 variants. Overall study findings and caveats: Measurement of non-spike TCR breadth gave similar results in vaccine and placebo recipients. Post-vaccination spike-specific CD8+ and CD4+ T cell responses reportedly had substantial breadth. Analytic work on TCR breadth and depth might have understated the full extent of total T cell responses.

Libraries were prepared by immunoSEQ multiplex PCR; TCRdb keeps only in-frame clonotypes and omits some of them. The table includes some 180,000 clones, 70% to 90% detected once. The CDR3 is 13 residues long. Trimming left V 3 bases short and J 1 base short, with 6 bases between. The germline CDR1 and CDR2 sequences are SGHTA and FQGTGA. Worth noting for this clone: Its specificity is not known.

V usage is TRBV7-3 and J usage is TRBJ1-1; tentative D call: TRBD1 (5 bases). Sequencing was performed on peripheral blood, taken after recovery from COVID-19. This receptor was taken from a human donor who had recovered from COVID-19. CDR3 in DNA: TGTGCCAGCAGCTTCCAGGGGAACACTGAAGCTTTCTTT. Amino acid sequence: CASSFQGNTEAFF.